The clone carrying this T cell receptor beta chain was seen ten or more times. Its target is unknown. The sample comes from a study of early T cells in non-severe SARS-CoV-2 infection. Study-wide background: Chains stayed unpaired after sequencing of bulk RNA from unsorted whole blood. Study-level findings and limits: VDJdb matching, biased toward anti-spike CD8 responses, missed private and CD4 specificities.

Individual cDNA molecules were tagged with unique molecular identifiers, the study reported. TCRdb passed the 5' RACE reads through MiXCR, listing each CDR3 protein once. The table records fewer than 80,000 distinct CDR3 sequences, about 9% of them present only once. This TCR was recovered from an adult who was a healthcare worker with PCR-confirmed SARS-CoV-2 infection or an uninfected control (not recorded which). Sequencing was performed on whole blood.

The CDR3 is CSARDASQGWAGELFF. The CDR3 DNA reads TGCAGTGCTAGAGATGCAAGTCAGGGGTGGGCCGGGGAGCTGTTTTTT. The rearrangement links TRBV20-1 to TRBJ2-2, with a tentative D call TRBD1 (6 bases). The CDR3 contains 16 residues. Per the germline V gene, CDR1 is DFQATT and CDR2 is SNEGSKA (reference sequence). Trimming stripped 0 bases from V and 6 bases from J, with 17 bases between.